One sample yielded the 11 T cell receptor beta chains listed below, sequenced in a study of CD8 T cells in ankylosing spondylitis. TCRdb re-derived calls from the 5' RACE reads in MiXCR, one entry per CDR3 protein. The table lists 250,000 or so distinct CDR3 sequences, 15% to 20% of them singletons. The specimen was blood, either unsorted or a sorted T cell fraction (not recorded which). These receptors were taken from a male donor with ankylosing spondylitis or in good health (not recorded which).

This clonotype showed up just a few times. V usage is TRBV25-1 and J usage is TRBJ2-7, with a weak D call TRBD1 (6 bases). The germline V gene encodes CDR1 MGHDK and CDR2 SYGVNS. The CDR3 sequence is 15 residues long. Trimming removed 3 bases at V and 2 bases at J, with 14 bases between. The chain's CDR3 is CASSDFGTRAYEQYF. Written as DNA, the CDR3 is TGTGCCAGCAGTGACTTTGGGACAAGGGCCTACGAGCAGTACTTC.

This clonotype was seen a few times. The chain uses TRBV9 and TRBJ2-7; D might be TRBD2 (5 bases). Germline V lookup: CDR1 SGDLS, CDR2 YYNGEE. The CDR3 length is 13 residues. Trimming stripped 3 bases from V and 5 bases from J, with 12 bases between. CDR3 residues: CASSAGGRDEQYF. CDR3 sequence (DNA): TGTGCCAGCAGCGCCGGTGGGCGGGACGAGCAGTACTTC.

This clonotype was observed a few times. The V call is TRBV5-6, the J call TRBJ2-1; 12 positions match TRBD2. Germline V gene lookup returns CDR1 SGHDT and CDR2 YYEEEE. J was trimmed by 2 bases and V by 0 bases; bases with no gene match: 3. CDR3 size: 17 residues. The CDR3 here is CASSLGLAGGPYNEQFF. The CDR3 DNA follows: TGTGCCAGCAGCTTGGGCCTAGCGGGAGGGCCCTACAATGAGCAGTTCTTC. Complete variable domain (other parts from reference TRBV5-6 and TRBJ2-1): DAGVTQSPTHLIKTRGQQVTLRCSPKSGHDTVSWYQQALGQGPQFIFQYYEEEERQRGNFPDRFSGHQFPNYSSELNVNALLLGDSALYLCASSLGLAGGPYNEQFFGPGTRLTVL.

This rearrangement joins TRBV4-2 to TRBJ2-1; 8 bases map to TRBD2. The length of the CDR3 is 16 residues. V trimming: 2 bases; J trimming: 2 bases; junction bases outside the gene matches: 5. Germline values: CDR1 LGHNA, CDR2 YNFKEQ. In DNA form, the CDR3 reads TGTGCCAGCAGCCAATTGAGCGGGAGCACCTACAATGAGCAGTTCTTC. Its translation is CASSQLSGSTYNEQFF.

The sample holds a few counts of this clonotype. The V gene is TRBV11-2, the J gene TRBJ2-3; 9 bases align to TRBD2. The junction had 11 bases not matched to a gene; V was cut back by 5 bases and J by 2 bases. Germline V gene sequence: CDR1 SGHAT, CDR2 FQNNGV. The CDR3 length is 17 residues. The CDR3 DNA follows: TGTGCCAGCAGCCCCCCCTTAGCGGGAGAGAACACAGATACGCAGTATTTT. It specifies CASSPPLAGENTDTQYF.

This clonotype was observed a handful of times. The V call is TRBV7-8, the J call TRBJ2-5; D possibly corresponds to TRBD2 (5 bases). The CDR3 length is 15 residues. The germline V and J ends were trimmed by 3 bases and 2 bases, with 13 bases remaining between them. Germline lookup yields CDR1 SGHVS and CDR2 FQNEAQ. The chain's CDR3 is CASSFLERRQETQYF. As DNA, the CDR3 is TGTGCCAGCAGCTTCCTAGAGAGGAGGCAAGAGACCCAGTACTTC.

This clonotype was seen ten or more times. The chain links TRBV27 to TRBJ1-1; D remains unclear. Germline V gene data show CDR1 as MNHEY and CDR2 as SMNVEV (reference sequence). Trimming took off 3 bases at V and 3 bases at J, with 11 bases between the two ends. This CDR3 is 14 amino acids long. In DNA form, the CDR3 reads TGTGCCAGCAGTTTCTTCGGATCAGACACTGAAGCTTTCTTT. Residues: CASSFFGSDTEAFF.

This chain connects TRBV7-6 to TRBJ2-5, with TRBD1 matching 11 bases. The germline gives CDR1 SGHVS, CDR2 FNYEAQ. This CDR3 spans 15 amino acids. V trimming: 5 bases; J trimming: 4 bases; junction bases outside the gene matches: 6. The CDR3 protein is CASSLGQGEGETQYF. CDR3 DNA sequence: TGTGCCAGCAGCCTGGGACAGGGGGAAGGAGAGACCCAGTACTTC.

This clonotype was recorded a few times. J is TRBJ2-3 and V is TRBV5-5; 8 nucleotides match TRBD1. From germline, CDR1 is SGHKS and CDR2 YYEKEE (reference sequence). CDR3 length equals 15 residues. V shed 5 bases, J shed 2 bases, and the junction held 7 bases outside the gene matches. CDR3 residues: CASRGTGGSTDTQYF. In DNA form, the CDR3 reads TGTGCCAGCAGGGGGACAGGCGGGTCCACAGATACGCAGTATTTT. The full variable domain, in which reference TRBV5-5 and TRBJ2-3 provide the parts outside the CDR3, is DAGVTQSPTHLIKTRGQQVTLRCSPISGHKSVSWYQQVLGQGPQFIFQYYEKEERGRGNFPDRFSARQFPNYSSELNVNALLLGDSALYLCASRGTGGSTDTQYFGPGTRLTVL.

This clonotype was detected a few times. The rearrangement links TRBV29-1 to TRBJ2-7; tentatively, D is TRBD1 (7 bases). This CDR3 comprises 12 residues. Germline lookup yields CDR1 SQVTM and CDR2 ANQGSEA. The germline V and J ends were trimmed by 4 bases and 7 bases, with 14 bases remaining between them. CDR3 sequence: CSVVAGGHEQYF. The CDR3 DNA is TGCAGCGTTGTCGCAGGGGGGCATGAGCAGTACTTC.

This chain connects TRBV4-1 to TRBJ2-3, with no clear D. Germline CDR1 MGHRA, CDR2 YSYEKL. The CDR3 is 11 residues long. With 1 base removed from V and 4 bases from J, the gap between germline ends came to 0 bases. In DNA form, the CDR3 reads TGCGCCAGCAGCCAAGCAGATACGCAGTATTTT. It encodes CASSQADTQYF.